This passage covers 19 T cell receptor beta chains from one sample sequenced in a study of cytomegalovirus exposure and HLA in healthy donors. Both 60 Vbeta primers and 13 Jbeta primers went into the PCR. Repertoires were generated with immunoSEQ multiplex PCR, while TCRdb's copy carries only in-frame clones and drops some. The profile shows roughly 160,000 clones, 65% to 85% of them singletons. The sequenced sample was PBMCs. Every receptor here comes from a woman aged 30 to 39 in good health and CMV-seropositive.

The chain uses TRBV7-3 and TRBJ2-1, with TRBD2 matching over 14 bases. With V trimmed by 5 bases and J by 0 bases, 9 bases remained unmatched. CDR3 length: 19 amino acids. The germline CDR1 and CDR2 sequences are SGHTA and FQGTGA. The CDR3 DNA sequence: TGTGCCAGCAGCGAGCGGACTAGCGGGGGGACTGGCTCCTACAATGAGCAGTTCTTC. This gives the protein CASSERTSGGTGSYNEQFF.

The gene calls are TRBV4-3 and TRBJ2-1; 12 nucleotides align to TRBD2. Trimming took 6 bases from V and 9 from J; bases not matched to a gene: 3. Germline CDR1 and CDR2: LGHNA and YSLEER. The CDR3 length is 13 residues. The CDR3 DNA reads TGCGCCAGCAGTCTAGCGGGGGGGCCTGAGCAGTTCTTC. Its protein product is CASSLAGGPEQFF.

The chain employs TRBV11-1 and TRBJ2-1; 9 bases match TRBD1. The CDR3 is made up of 15 amino acids. Looked up from germline, CDR1 is SGHAT and CDR2 is FQDESV (reference sequence). V gave up 3 bases and J gave up 4 bases; unmatched junction bases: 4. CDR3: CASSFAGTGYNEQFF. The CDR3 nucleotides read TGTGCCAGCAGCTTCGCCGGGACAGGGTACAATGAGCAGTTCTTC.

In this sample, this clone turned up a few times. The rearrangement uses TRBV7-3 and TRBJ2-1; 8 nucleotides agree with TRBD2. J gave up 5 bases and V 0 bases, and 3 bases lay outside the gene matches. The CDR3 loop spans 15 amino acids. The germline V gene encodes CDR1 SGHTA and CDR2 FQGTGA. CDR3: CASSLTSGVHNEQFF. CDR3 nucleotide sequence: TGTGCCAGCAGCTTAACTAGCGGGGTACACAATGAGCAGTTCTTC.

The V call is TRBV19, the J call TRBJ2-7; 14 bases align to TRBD2. The germline CDR1 and CDR2 sequences are LNHDA and SQIVND (reference sequence). After removal of 5 bases from V and 0 bases from J, the junction contained 12 bases not matched to a gene. This CDR3 has 19 residues. CDR3 DNA sequence: TGTGCCAGTAGTCTCAGCAAGGGACTAGCGGGGGCGAGCTCCTACGAGCAGTACTTC. Protein: CASSLSKGLAGASSYEQYF.

This sequence joins TRBV6-1 and TRBJ2-1; 7 bases match TRBD1. The CDR3 has 16 amino acids. The V gene's germline CDR1 is MNHNS and CDR2 SASEGT. V dropped 4 bases and J dropped 3; count of bases not matched to a gene: 9. The CDR3 bases are TGTGCCAGCAGTGGGCTTACAGGGGAATACTACAATGAGCAGTTCTTC. It codes for CASSGLTGEYYNEQFF.

This chain connects TRBV7-2 to TRBJ2-7, with 7 bases lining up with TRBD2. This CDR3 contains 13 residues. Trimming removed 4 bases from V and 7 bases from J; junction bases left unmatched: 7. Germline CDR1 and CDR2: SGHTA and FQGNSA. The CDR3 coding sequence is TGTGCCAGCAGCTCCCTACTAGCGCGGGAGCAGTACTTC. It translates to CASSSLLAREQYF.

This clone was found a few times. J is TRBJ1-4 and V is TRBV6-5; D call uncertain. The CDR3 has 13 amino acids. CDR1 and CDR2 from the germline V gene are MNHEY and SVGAGI. V was pared by 10 bases and J by 5 bases, with 14 bases between. The CDR3, as DNA: TGTGCCACGGCGCGGGCTCCCAATGAAAAACTGTTTTTT. This gives the protein CATARAPNEKLFF.

The J gene is TRBJ2-7, the V gene TRBV4-3; D is perhaps TRBD1 (5 bases). The ends were cut back, 1 base at V and 4 bases at J, with 14 bases in the middle. This CDR3 comprises 15 residues. Germline CDR1 and CDR2: LGHNA and YSLEER. CDR3 in amino acids: CASSQVVQAVYEQYF. CDR3 in DNA: TGCGCCAGCAGCCAAGTCGTACAGGCGGTTTACGAGCAGTACTTC.

As to this clone: Compared with germline, one end of the junction differs, possibly owing to a read error. The chain links TRBV7-9 to TRBJ2-7, with a possible D match to TRBD1 (6 bases). CDR3 length equals 16 residues. The germline V gene encodes CDR1 SEHNR and CDR2 FQNEAQ (reference sequence). The CDR3 sequence: CSSSPIPAQGSYEQYF. For the CDR3, the DNA is TGTTCCAGCAGCCCGATTCCGGCACAGGGCTCCTACGAGCAGTACTTC.

The rearrangement uses TRBV6-6 and TRBJ2-7; 8 bases map to TRBD1. The germline CDR1 and CDR2 sequences are MNHNY and SVGAGI (reference sequence). The CDR3 covers 15 residues. The junction had 9 bases not matched to a gene; V was cut back by 6 bases and J by 2 bases. The CDR3 is CASRFVGTGTYEQYF. The DNA for the CDR3 is TGTGCCAGCAGATTCGTGGGGACAGGTACCTACGAGCAGTACTTC.

The chain employs TRBV7-9 and TRBJ1-1; 10 bases match TRBD1. This CDR3 has 15 residues. Germline loops: CDR1 SEHNR, CDR2 FQNEAQ (reference sequence). V dropped 4 bases and J dropped 5; count of bases not matched to a gene: 7. The CDR3 here is CASSSETGGRTEAFF. CDR3 coding DNA: TGTGCCAGCAGCTCAGAGACAGGGGGCAGGACTGAAGCTTTCTTT.

The V and J genes are TRBV4-1 and TRBJ2-1; 12 nucleotides agree with TRBD2. The V gene's germline CDR1 is MGHRA and CDR2 YSYEKL. The CDR3 covers 16 residues. J lost 2 bases, V lost 5 bases, and 4 bases had no gene match. Written as DNA, the CDR3 is TGCGCCAGCAGCTCTCCTAGCGGGGGGGCCTACAATGAGCAGTTCTTC. Translated, it gives CASSSPSGGAYNEQFF.

This chain uses TRBV5-5 with TRBJ1-4; no reliable D call. CDR1 and CDR2 from the germline V gene are SGHKS and YYEKEE (reference sequence). This CDR3 contains 12 residues. Deletions cut 4 bases from V and 7 bases from J, with 8 bases between. The CDR3 reads CASSLAGEKLFF. The CDR3, as DNA: TGTGCCAGCAGCCTGGCGGGTGAAAAACTGTTTTTT.

This clone was found once. The chain links TRBV6-5 to TRBJ1-1, with a tentative D call TRBD1 (6 bases). Trimming stripped 6 bases from V and 4 bases from J, with 15 bases between. The CDR3 length is 14 residues. From germline, CDR1 is MNHEY and CDR2 SVGAGI. CDR3 residues: CASSRQVLGTEAFF. In nucleotides, the CDR3 is TGTGCCAGCAGCCGACAGGTTTTGGGCACTGAAGCTTTCTTT.

The chain couples TRBV11-2 to TRBJ2-2; TRBD2 aligns across 8 bases. Per germline, CDR1 SGHAT and CDR2 FQNNGV. The junction had 6 bases not matched to a gene; V was cut back by 3 bases and J by 3 bases. This CDR3 contains 16 residues. CDR3 residues: CASSFRGGVYTGELFF. DNA for the CDR3: TGTGCCAGCAGCTTCCGGGGGGGGGTTTACACCGGGGAGCTGTTTTTT.

V gene TRBV4-1 combines with J gene TRBJ2-1; D uncertain. This CDR3 is built from 19 residues. Germline V gene data show CDR1 as MGHRA and CDR2 as YSYEKL. Trimming stripped 0 bases from V and 6 bases from J, with 24 bases between. This CDR3 is CASSQETQFLEPWPNEQFF. DNA for the CDR3: TGCGCCAGCAGCCAAGAAACTCAATTCCTAGAGCCCTGGCCCAATGAGCAGTTCTTC.

This clone was seen only a few times. The chain recombines TRBV4-3 with TRBJ2-2; D not certain. V was clipped by 0 bases and J by 8 bases, with 7 bases between them. The CDR3 runs 13 residues. Germline V lookup: CDR1 LGHNA, CDR2 YSLEER. The CDR3 DNA is TGCGCCAGCAGCCAAGATCTAGGTGGGGAGCTGTTTTTT. Its protein is CASSQDLGGELFF.

This rearrangement joins TRBV6-5 to TRBJ2-1; TRBD2 matches at 9 bases. After removal of 5 bases from V and 16 bases from J, the junction contained 15 bases not matched to a gene. The CDR3 length is 14 residues. From germline, CDR1 is MNHEY and CDR2 SVGAGI. CDR3 in amino acids: CASSAGGTFPHPFF. In nucleotides, the CDR3 is TGTGCCAGCAGTGCGGGGGGGACTTTTCCACACCCCTTCTTC.